The 22 T cell receptor beta chains in this list originate from one sample, sequenced in a study of T cell changes during pregnancy in multiple sclerosis. Some clones are missing from TCRdb's copy, which holds only in-frame ones; the method was immunoSEQ multiplex PCR. The top ten hold around 1.2% of the sample, which has about 100,000 clones, approximately 94% seen once. Here the sequenced sample was peripheral blood, taken in the second trimester of pregnancy. The source is a female donor with multiple sclerosis, enrolled in a pregnancy study.

The gene calls are TRBV4-1 and TRBJ1-1; TRBD1 agrees at 7 bases. Germline-derived CDR1 and CDR2 are MGHRA and YSYEKL. The CDR3 is 17 residues long. V was clipped by 1 base and J by 0 bases; unmatched bases: 8. The CDR3 is CASSQVGQAIMNTEAFF. CDR3 bases: TGCGCCAGCAGCCAAGTAGGACAGGCTATCATGAACACTGAAGCTTTCTTT.

The genes are TRBV7-9 and TRBJ1-3; D not certain. In germline, CDR1 is SEHNR, CDR2 FQNEAQ (reference sequence). The ends were cut back, 3 bases at V and 0 bases at J, with 9 bases in the middle. The CDR3 extends over 15 amino acids. The CDR3 sequence: CASSFNTNSGNTIYF. Written as DNA, the CDR3 is TGTGCCAGCAGCTTTAACACCAACTCTGGAAACACCATATATTTT.

Only one count was recorded for this clone. The CDR3 DNA is TGTGCCAGCAGTGACCACATTGGCGGCACTGAAGCTTTCTTT. Amino acids: CASSDHIGGTEAFF. The chain joins TRBV6-4 to TRBJ1-1; D not resolved. V was shortened by 2 bases and J by 4 bases, with 11 bases between the two germline ends. The CDR3 covers 14 residues. CDR1 MRHNA and CDR2 SNTAGT come from the germline V gene.

Only a few counts were recorded for this clone. The chain joins TRBV7-9 to TRBJ2-2, with 9 bases that match TRBD2. Trimming at V came to 5 bases and at J to 0 bases, leaving 7 bases not matched to a gene. Per germline, CDR1 SEHNR and CDR2 FQNEAQ (reference sequence). The CDR3 covers 17 residues. The CDR3 DNA is TGTGCCAGCAGCCACCCTAGCGGGGTGTCGAACACCGGGGAGCTGTTTTTT. It encodes CASSHPSGVSNTGELFF.

This chain links TRBV11-2 with TRBJ2-2; D might be TRBD1 (6 bases). This CDR3 comprises 16 residues. Per the germline V gene, CDR1 is SGHAT and CDR2 is FQNNGV. V was shortened by 2 bases and J by 8 bases, with 18 bases between the two germline ends. CDR3 DNA sequence: TGTGCCAGCAGCTTAAGGCCACAGGGACCGGGAGGGGAGCTGTTTTTT. It specifies CASSLRPQGPGGELFF.

This chain uses TRBV28 with TRBJ1-5; tentative D call: TRBD1 (5 bases). CDR3 length: 18 amino acids. The ends were cut back, 3 bases at V and 5 bases at J, with 23 bases in the middle. CDR1 and CDR2 from the germline V gene are MDHEN and SYDVKM. The CDR3: CASSLRRGRVRGDQPQHF. The CDR3 DNA reads TGTGCCAGCAGTTTGAGAAGAGGCAGGGTGCGGGGTGATCAGCCCCAGCATTTT.

The rearrangement joins TRBV6-5 to TRBJ1-2; maybe TRBD1 (6 bases). Germline V gene sequence: CDR1 MNHEY, CDR2 SVGAGI. Trimming removed 1 base from V and 4 bases from J, with 13 bases in between. The CDR3 consists of 15 residues. Here the CDR3 DNA reads TGTGCCAGCAGTTACTTTCTACAGGGCGCCTATGGCTACACCTTC. This translates into CASSYFLQGAYGYTF.

This chain uses TRBV19 with TRBJ1-5; TRBD1 matches at 7 bases. J lost 9 bases, V lost 7 bases, and 12 bases had no gene match. CDR3 length: 14 amino acids. CDR1 and CDR2 from the germline V gene are LNHDA and SQIVND (reference sequence). CDR3 sequence reads: CASTTITGVWPQHF. In nucleotides, the CDR3 is TGTGCCAGTACCACCATTACAGGGGTATGGCCCCAGCATTTT.

This clone was found once. The sample has other DNA sequences that encode this CDR3 too. J is TRBJ2-1 and V is TRBV9; TRBD2 agrees at 7 bases. This CDR3 is 15 amino acids long. From germline, CDR1 is SGDLS and CDR2 YYNGEE. The V segment lost 0 bases and the J segment 1 base; nucleotides outside the gene matches: 1. This CDR3 is CASSVVSGSYNEQFF. Written as DNA, the CDR3 is TGTGCCAGCAGCGTAGTTAGCGGGTCCTACAATGAGCAGTTCTTC.

The chain combines TRBV6-6 with TRBJ1-4; D possibly corresponds to TRBD1 (6 bases). Germline CDR1 reads MNHNY; CDR2 reads SVGAGI (reference sequence). This CDR3 region has 16 residues. V was clipped by 2 bases and J by 3 bases, with 13 bases between them. The DNA for the CDR3 is TGTGCCAGCAGTTACGACGGGGGGCTTTCTAATGAAAAACTGTTTTTT. Encoded protein: CASSYDGGLSNEKLFF.

V usage is TRBV2 and J usage is TRBJ1-5; D is ambiguous. CDR3 length equals 15 residues. The V end lost 1 base, the J end lost 4 bases, and 11 bases lay between the germline ends. Germline lookup yields CDR1 SNHLY and CDR2 FYNNEI. CDR3 loop: CASSEGAASNQPQHF. The CDR3 nucleotides read TGTGCCAGCAGTGAAGGGGCAGCTTCTAATCAGCCCCAGCATTTT.

This rearrangement joins TRBV19 to TRBJ2-1; a weak D match, TRBD2 (6 bases). This CDR3 comprises 15 residues. V dropped 5 bases and J dropped 4 bases, with 15 bases sitting between them. Germline values: CDR1 LNHDA, CDR2 SQIVND (reference sequence). CDR3 nucleotides: TGTGCCAGTAGTGTTCGGCGCGGGACGTACAATGAGCAGTTCTTC. Translating gives CASSVRRGTYNEQFF.

The CDR3 bases are TGTGCCAGCCGGACACTTAACTATGGCTACACCTTC. Its protein is CASRTLNYGYTF. The V call is TRBV28, the J call TRBJ1-2; TRBD1 might be the D (5 bases). Trimming removed 8 bases from V and 1 base from J, with 8 bases in between. Per germline, CDR1 MDHEN and CDR2 SYDVKM. The CDR3 has 12 residues.

J is TRBJ2-7 and V is TRBV30; D may be TRBD1 (5 bases). The V gene's germline CDR1 is GTSNPN and CDR2 SVGIG (reference sequence). The CDR3 extends over 13 amino acids. V was clipped by 2 bases and J by 7 bases, with 15 bases between them. The CDR3 sequence: CAWSKKGEGEQYF. The CDR3 region has the DNA TGTGCCTGGAGTAAAAAAGGGGAAGGTGAGCAGTACTTC.

The V call is TRBV30, the J call TRBJ2-2; tentative D call: TRBD1 (6 bases). The germline V gene encodes CDR1 GTSNPN and CDR2 SVGIG (reference sequence). The CDR3 totals 13 residues. V lost 6 bases and J 4 bases, leaving 12 bases between the germline ends. CDR3 bases: TGTGCCTGCCGGGACACGGGCACCGGGGAGCTGTTTTTT. This sequence encodes CACRDTGTGELFF.

V gene TRBV28 combines with J gene TRBJ1-4; D ambiguous. The V end lost 5 bases, the J end lost 8 bases, and 15 bases lay between the germline ends. CDR1 and CDR2 (germline): MDHEN, SYDVKM. This CDR3 region has 14 residues. As DNA, the CDR3 is TGTGCCAGCAGTCCTGCCTGGAGGGAGGAAAAACTGTTTTTT. This gives the protein CASSPAWREEKLFF.

The chain has TRBV9 and TRBJ2-3, with 8 bases lining up with TRBD2. Trimming cost V 7 bases and J 1 base; bases outside gene matches: 8. The CDR3 loop spans 15 amino acids. Germline CDR1 and CDR2: SGDLS and YYNGEE. The CDR3 sequence: CASQRGSGGTDTQYF. The DNA for the CDR3 is TGTGCCAGCCAGCGAGGTAGCGGGGGCACAGATACGCAGTATTTT. Together with reference TRBV9 and TRBJ2-3, the CDR3 gives the full variable domain: DSGVTQTPKHLITATGQRVTLRCSPRSGDLSVYWYQQSLDQGLQFLIQYYNGEERAKGNILERFSAQQFPDLHSELNLSSLELGDSALYFCASQRGSGGTDTQYFGPGTRLTVL.

The gene calls are TRBV5-6 and TRBJ2-7, with a possible D match to TRBD1 (5 bases). Germline lookup yields CDR1 SGHDT and CDR2 YYEEEE. Trimming shortened V by 3 bases and J by 0 bases, and 7 bases separated the two germline ends. CDR3 length: 13 residues. As DNA, the CDR3 is TGTGCCAGCAGCTCGGACACCTCCTACGAGCAGTACTTC. This codes for CASSSDTSYEQYF. The variable domain in full, with the rest retrieved from reference TRBV5-6 and TRBJ2-7, is DAGVTQSPTHLIKTRGQQVTLRCSPKSGHDTVSWYQQALGQGPQFIFQYYEEEERQRGNFPDRFSGHQFPNYSSELNVNALLLGDSALYLCASSSDTSYEQYFGPGTRLTVT.

This clone was found once. V and J are TRBV11-2 and TRBJ1-1; TRBD1 might be the D (5 bases). Germline CDR1 SGHAT, CDR2 FQNNGV. V dropped 1 base and J dropped 1 base, with 10 bases sitting between them. There are 15 residues in the CDR3. The CDR3 DNA sequence: TGTGCCAGCAGCTTAGTTGCAGGACAGAACACTGAAGCTTTCTTT. Amino acid sequence: CASSLVAGQNTEAFF.

The chain recombines TRBV5-5 with TRBJ2-1; TRBD2 agrees at 9 bases. Per the germline V gene, CDR1 is SGHKS and CDR2 is YYEKEE (reference sequence). Trimming took 2 bases from V and 4 from J; bases not matched to a gene: 1. The CDR3 is made up of 14 amino acids. The CDR3 reads CASSLSGGYNEQFF. The CDR3 coding sequence is TGTGCCAGCAGCTTAAGCGGGGGGTACAATGAGCAGTTCTTC.

On this clone itself: This sample includes further DNA sequences coding for the same CDR3. V gene TRBV7-3 combines with J gene TRBJ2-7; 7 nucleotides match TRBD2. CDR1 is SGHTA, CDR2 FQGTGA, per germline. The V and J ends lost 5 bases and 0 bases, in that order; junction bases with no gene match: 7. This CDR3 has 15 residues. The CDR3 DNA reads TGTGCCAGCAGCCCCCGGGGAGGGAGCTCCTACGAGCAGTACTTC. This encodes CASSPRGGSSYEQYF.

The V call is TRBV28, the J call TRBJ2-7; no definite D call. Germline V gene data show CDR1 as MDHEN and CDR2 as SYDVKM. There are 12 residues in the CDR3. V was pared by 11 bases and J by 2 bases, with 13 bases between. In DNA, the CDR3 is TGTGCCTCGGCTCGGAGACCCTACGAGCAGTACTTC. Translated, it gives CASARRPYEQYF.